This paragraph covers one T cell receptor beta chain sequence. Its antigen remains unidentified. The sample belongs to a study of post-analysis software for immune sequencing data. Study summary: The patients showed relapsing-remitting, secondary progressive and progressive-relapsing multiple sclerosis courses. Regarding the study as a whole: Controls showed lower frequencies than patients for a handful of TRBV segments, and TRBV5-6, TRBV5-1 and TRBV20-1 were among these.

Trimming took 6 bases from V and 0 from J, leaving 14 bases between them. CDR1 and CDR2 (germline): MNHEY, SVGAGI. The CDR3 is 15 residues long. Sequencing libraries made from TCR beta cDNA carried unique molecular identifiers. Around 500,000 cDNA molecules came from about 1 to 10 million T cells. One entry per CDR3 protein, called by TCRdb with MiXCR from the PCR reads. Of some 500,000 distinct CDR3 sequences listed, roughly 45% were seen once; the top ten hold 9.5% to 13%. What was sequenced was blood. The chain links TRBV6-5 to TRBJ1-2; weak D call: TRBD1 (5 bases). The TCR was taken from a girl aged 10 to 17 with multiple sclerosis. CDR3 in amino acids: CASRRGHLANYGYTF. The CDR3 DNA reads as TGTGCCAGCAGGCGCGGACACCTAGCTAACTATGGCTACACCTTC.